This record concerns one T cell receptor (beta chain) sequence. The data were obtained in a study of T cell responses to AZD1222 COVID-19 vaccine. The length of the CDR3 is 15 residues. Germline loops: CDR1 SQVTM, CDR2 ANQGSEA. The V end lost 6 bases, the J end lost 5 bases, and 22 bases lay between the germline ends. The repertoire was sequenced with immunoSEQ multiplex PCR; TCRdb's copy has only in-frame clones and lacks some. The repertoire holds 120,000 or so clones, with 90% as singletons. The origin of this receptor is an adult in good health. V gene TRBV29-1 combines with J gene TRBJ2-5; maybe TRBD2 (6 bases). The input for sequencing was peripheral blood, taken on day 0 of AZD1222 vaccination. CDR3 sequence: CSVLTVVGRGETQYF. The CDR3, as DNA: TGCAGCGTGCTCACGGTTGTGGGTCGGGGGGAGACCCAGTACTTC.